The 22 T cell receptor beta chains below were found in one sample sequenced in a study of shared clonotypes between healthy human individuals. Repertoires were generated with immunoSEQ multiplex PCR, while TCRdb's copy carries only in-frame clones and drops some. The sample lists approximately 980,000 clones, approximately 80% occurring once. Sequenced sample: memory CD4+ T cells sorted from blood. The sample's subset: CD45RA-negative fraction. These receptors originate from a man aged 18 to 35 in good health.

This chain connects TRBV30 to TRBJ1-1; D might be TRBD1 (6 bases). The CDR3 has 16 residues. The germline gives CDR1 GTSNPN, CDR2 SVGIG (reference sequence). V gave up 2 bases and J gave up 2 bases, with 18 bases separating them. CDR3 DNA: TGTGCCTGGAGTAGAAACAGGGTGGGTGGAAACACTGAAGCTTTCTTT. Amino acid sequence: CAWSRNRVGGNTEAFF.

This sequence joins TRBV4-1 and TRBJ1-2; D not resolved. V lost 4 bases to trimming and J lost 4 bases, with 16 bases between them. The germline CDR1 and CDR2 sequences are MGHRA and YSYEKL. The CDR3 is 15 amino acids. CDR3 protein: CASSREMPSIYGYTF. CDR3 bases: TGCGCCAGCAGCCGAGAAATGCCAAGTATCTATGGCTACACCTTC.

About this clone: The sample holds other DNA sequences that translate to the same CDR3. This chain joins TRBV2 and TRBJ2-7; D is uncertain. V gave up 5 bases and J gave up 3 bases, with 5 bases separating them. The CDR3 covers 11 residues. Per germline, CDR1 SNHLY and CDR2 FYNNEI. CDR3 loop: CASSYDYEQYF. Written as DNA, the CDR3 is TGTGCCAGCAGTTACGACTACGAGCAGTACTTC.

The CDR3 nucleotides are TGTGCCAGCAGCCTAAGCCGGACAGGGAGGGCTAACTATGGCTACACCTTC. This gives the protein CASSLSRTGRANYGYTF. The chain employs TRBV28 and TRBJ1-2; TRBD1 matches at 8 bases. Per the germline V gene, CDR1 is MDHEN and CDR2 is SYDVKM. Trimming removed 6 bases from V and 0 bases from J; junction bases left unmatched: 12. The length of the CDR3 is 17 residues.

This chain uses TRBV28 with TRBJ1-5, with a possible D match to TRBD1 (6 bases). The V gene's germline CDR1 is MDHEN and CDR2 SYDVKM. There are 16 residues in the CDR3. The V gene lost 6 bases and the J gene lost 4 bases, with 19 bases spanning the gap. The CDR3 is CASRNARGGQNQPQHF. DNA for the CDR3: TGTGCCAGCAGGAATGCACGAGGGGGGCAGAATCAGCCCCAGCATTTT.

V and J are TRBV10-3 and TRBJ2-7, with 16 bases lining up with TRBD2. This CDR3 spans 17 amino acids. J gave up 3 bases and V 4 bases, and 6 bases lay outside the gene matches. Germline V gives CDR1 ENHRY, CDR2 SYGVKD. CDR3 sequence reads: CAISVGLAGGGHYEQYF. CDR3 DNA: TGTGCCATCAGTGTGGGACTAGCGGGAGGGGGTCACTACGAGCAGTACTTC.

V gene TRBV14 combines with J gene TRBJ2-5; 7 nucleotides align to TRBD1. Germline V gives CDR1 SGHDN, CDR2 FVKESK. V lost 1 base to trimming and J lost 4 bases; unmatched junction nucleotides: 6. This CDR3 has 15 amino acids. The CDR3 region has the DNA TGTGCCAGCAGCCAAGCCAGAGGGGGCGTAGAGACCCAGTACTTC. This codes for CASSQARGGVETQYF.

The J gene is TRBJ1-6, the V gene TRBV19, with 8 bases matching TRBD1. The germline V gene encodes CDR1 LNHDA and CDR2 SQIVND (reference sequence). This CDR3 is built from 13 residues. With 6 bases clipped from V and 9 bases from J, the junction kept 4 bases outside the gene matches. The CDR3 bases are TGTGCCAGTAGCGAGGACAGGGCTTCACCCCTCCACTTT. Its protein product is CASSEDRASPLHF.

The chain carries TRBV30 and TRBJ2-7, with D possibly matching TRBD1 (7 bases). The CDR3 length is 14 residues. Trimming shortened V by 3 bases and J by 3 bases, and 15 bases separated the two germline ends. The germline CDR1 and CDR2 sequences are GTSNPN and SVGIG (reference sequence). CDR3 DNA sequence: TGTGCCTGGAGGGAACCAGGGGGGCTCTACGAGCAGTACTTC. As protein: CAWREPGGLYEQYF.

The rearrangement joins TRBV6-5 to TRBJ2-2; D is ambiguous. Trimming left V 6 bases short and J 7 bases short, with 15 bases between. Germline CDR1 MNHEY, CDR2 SVGAGI. This CDR3 comprises 14 residues. The CDR3 nucleotides read TGTGCCAGCAGGACGCGCAGAGAGATCGGGGAGCTGTTTTTT. Translation: CASRTRREIGELFF.

This sequence joins TRBV10-3 and TRBJ2-7, with 7 bases aligning to TRBD1. CDR1 and CDR2 (germline): ENHRY, SYGVKD. With 10 bases clipped from V and 6 bases from J, the junction kept 6 bases outside the gene matches. This CDR3 is 11 amino acids long. The CDR3: CASRQGAEQYF. The CDR3 region has the DNA TGTGCCAGTAGACAGGGAGCCGAGCAGTACTTC.

The chain carries TRBV27 and TRBJ2-2; a weak D match, TRBD2 (5 bases). Germline-derived CDR1 and CDR2 are MNHEY and SMNVEV (reference sequence). The ends were cut back, 6 bases at V and 3 bases at J, with 11 bases in the middle. This CDR3 spans 14 amino acids. CDR3 in amino acids: CASRVAGDTGELFF. The CDR3 DNA sequence: TGTGCCAGCAGGGTTGCCGGGGACACCGGGGAGCTGTTTTTT.

The J gene is TRBJ2-7, the V gene TRBV6-5; unclear D gene. The CDR3 has 14 residues. Per the germline V gene, CDR1 is MNHEY and CDR2 is SVGAGI. Trimming took off 1 base at V and 4 bases at J, with 11 bases between the two ends. Here the CDR3 reads CASSYYAGFYEQYF. CDR3 DNA sequence: TGTGCCAGCAGTTACTATGCCGGCTTTTACGAGCAGTACTTC.

This clone has a count of ten or more. The chain uses TRBV29-1 and TRBJ2-1; D possibly matches TRBD1 or TRBD2 (6 bases each). The V gene lost 5 bases and the J gene lost 0 bases, with 11 bases spanning the gap. The germline gives CDR1 SQVTM, CDR2 ANQGSEA. CDR3 length: 14 residues. In DNA form, the CDR3 reads TGCAGCGTTAAGGGGGGTCGCTCCTACAATGAGCAGTTCTTC. Its protein product is CSVKGGRSYNEQFF.

The V and J genes are TRBV5-1 and TRBJ2-5; TRBD1 matches 8 bases. CDR1 and CDR2 (germline): SGHRS, YFSETQ. The CDR3 has 14 amino acids. The trim removed 3 bases at V and 2 bases at J, leaving 3 bases unmatched. In DNA form, the CDR3 reads TGCGCCAGCAGCTGGACAGGGAGGCAAGAGACCCAGTACTTC. It codes for CASSWTGRQETQYF.

This clone appeared a few times. The chain couples TRBV5-4 to TRBJ1-1; D might be TRBD1 (5 bases). V shed 4 bases and J shed 3 bases, with 10 bases lying between them. This CDR3 has 13 residues. The germline V gene encodes CDR1 SGHNT and CDR2 YYREEE (reference sequence). The DNA of the CDR3 is TGTGCCAGCAGCCGGGGCCTGGACACTGAAGCTTTCTTT. Translating it yields CASSRGLDTEAFF. The whole variable domain, remainder taken from reference TRBV5-4 and TRBJ1-1, is ETGVTQSPTHLIKTRGQQVTLRCSSQSGHNTVSWYQQALGQGPQFIFQYYREEENGRGNFPPRFSGLQFPNYSSELNVNALELDDSALYLCASSRGLDTEAFFGQGTRLTVV.

The V and J genes are TRBV5-1 and TRBJ2-1; 11 bases match TRBD2. From germline, CDR1 is SGHRS and CDR2 YFSETQ. The CDR3 is made up of 15 amino acids. J lost 5 bases, V lost 4 bases, and 5 bases had no gene match. The CDR3 loop is CASSRGTSGDNEQFF. DNA for the CDR3: TGCGCCAGCAGCCGGGGGACTAGCGGAGACAATGAGCAGTTCTTC.

This clone showed up just a few times. This CDR3 reads CASSYEGHVYGYTF. The CDR3 DNA reads TGTGCCAGCAGTTACGAGGGGCATGTCTATGGCTACACCTTC. V is TRBV6-6 and J is TRBJ1-2, with D possibly being TRBD1 (5 bases). From germline, CDR1 is MNHNY and CDR2 SVGAGI (reference sequence). CDR3 length: 14 residues. V lost 2 bases and J 4 bases, leaving 11 bases between the germline ends.

The chain is built from TRBV10-3 and TRBJ1-2; TRBD1 might be the D (6 bases). The CDR3 extends over 14 amino acids. The ends were cut back, 2 bases at V and 4 bases at J, with 11 bases in the middle. From germline, CDR1 is ENHRY and CDR2 SYGVKD. The CDR3 nucleotides are TGTGCCATCAGTGAGGGGGGCTCAGCCTATGGCTACACCTTC. It translates to CAISEGGSAYGYTF.

Turning to this clone: Other nucleotide sequences from this sample produce the same CDR3. The chain is built from TRBV6-5 and TRBJ2-3; D is unresolved. With 4 bases removed from V and 2 bases from J, the gap between germline ends came to 7 bases. CDR1 is MNHEY, CDR2 SVGAGI, per germline. This CDR3 spans 13 amino acids. The chain's CDR3 is CASSSPSTDTQYF. DNA of the CDR3: TGTGCCAGCAGTTCGCCTTCCACAGATACGCAGTATTTT.

This clone appeared a single time. The chain has TRBV5-6 and TRBJ1-1, with D possibly matching TRBD1 (6 bases). Germline CDR1 and CDR2: SGHDT and YYEEEE. The CDR3 totals 15 residues. Trimming removed 2 bases at V and 6 bases at J, with 17 bases between. The CDR3 DNA sequence: TGTGCCAGCAGCTTCAGGGGCCGGGGGACCGCTGAAGCTTTCTTT. Its translation: CASSFRGRGTAEAFF.

The V call is TRBV7-9, the J call TRBJ1-1; tentatively, D is TRBD1 (6 bases). CDR3 length equals 13 residues. V lost 7 bases and J 11 bases, leaving 20 bases between the germline ends. From germline, CDR1 is SEHNR and CDR2 FQNEAQ (reference sequence). The CDR3 DNA follows: TGTGCCAGCACCACAGTGGCGGGGGCGGACGCTTTCTTT. Amino acids: CASTTVAGADAFF. Looking up the rest from reference TRBV7-9 and TRBJ1-1 gives the full variable domain: DTGVSQNPRHKITKRGQNVTFRCDPISEHNRLYWYRQTLGQGPEFLTYFQNEAQLEKSRLLSDRFSAERPKGSFSTLEIQRTEQGDSAMYLCASTTVAGADAFFGQGTRLTVV.